The T cell receptor (beta chain) described here comes from a study of vaccination effects on CD4 cells after COVID-19. Findings and limits, study-wide: Few convalescent patients, and no early post-infection timepoints, were available to the study. Healthy vaccinees' vaccine-induced clones included only 1 of 255 that recognized common cold coronaviruses.

Per germline, CDR1 SGDLS and CDR2 YYNGEE. CDR3 length: 14 amino acids. Trimming removed 4 bases from V and 5 bases from J; junction bases left unmatched: 5. Having been cultured for ten to eleven days, the cells underwent CD4+ T cell isolation. Recipients of the vaccine had no prior SARS-CoV-2 infection and negative nucleocapsid antibodies. A word on this clone: What it binds is unknown.

Clones were sequenced by immunoSEQ multiplex PCR, and TCRdb holds only the in-frame ones, with some missing. In the table there are around 26,000 clones, nearly 75% of which are singletons. The material sequenced was CD4+ T cells from PBMCs cultured without peptide, taken before COVID-19 vaccination. The sequence was obtained from a human donor who received a COVID-19 vaccine. J is TRBJ1-4 and V is TRBV9; 7 positions agree with TRBD1. This CDR3 is CASSPGQLNEKLFF. Here the CDR3 DNA reads TGTGCCAGCAGCCCGGGACAGCTAAATGAAAAACTGTTTTTT.